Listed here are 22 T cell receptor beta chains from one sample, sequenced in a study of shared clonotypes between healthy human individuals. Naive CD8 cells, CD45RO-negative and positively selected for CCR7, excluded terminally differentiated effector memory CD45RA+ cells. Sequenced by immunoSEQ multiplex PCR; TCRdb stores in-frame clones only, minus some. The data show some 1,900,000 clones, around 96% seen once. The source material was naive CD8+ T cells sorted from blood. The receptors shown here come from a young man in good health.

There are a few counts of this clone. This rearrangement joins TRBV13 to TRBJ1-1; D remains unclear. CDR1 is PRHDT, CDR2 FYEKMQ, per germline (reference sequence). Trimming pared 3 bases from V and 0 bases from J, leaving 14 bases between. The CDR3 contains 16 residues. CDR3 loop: CASSFSGLALNTEAFF. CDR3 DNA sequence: TGTGCCAGCAGCTTTTCAGGCCTCGCCCTGAACACTGAAGCTTTCTTT.

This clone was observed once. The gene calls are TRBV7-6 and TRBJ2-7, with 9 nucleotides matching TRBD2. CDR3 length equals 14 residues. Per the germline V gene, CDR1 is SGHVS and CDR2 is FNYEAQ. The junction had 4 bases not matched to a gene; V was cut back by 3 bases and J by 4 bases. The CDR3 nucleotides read TGTGCCAGCAGCTTGTCTAGCGGGATGTACGAGCAGTACTTC. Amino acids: CASSLSSGMYEQYF.

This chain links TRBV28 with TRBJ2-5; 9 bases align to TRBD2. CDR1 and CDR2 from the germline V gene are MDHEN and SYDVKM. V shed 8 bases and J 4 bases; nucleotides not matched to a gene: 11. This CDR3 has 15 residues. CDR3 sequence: CASGAGTSSGETQYF. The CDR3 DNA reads TGTGCCAGCGGGGCGGGGACTAGCTCAGGAGAGACCCAGTACTTC.

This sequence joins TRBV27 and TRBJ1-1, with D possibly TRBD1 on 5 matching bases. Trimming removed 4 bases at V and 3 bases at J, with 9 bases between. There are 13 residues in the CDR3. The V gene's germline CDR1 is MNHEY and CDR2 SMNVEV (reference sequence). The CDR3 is CASSWGRYTEAFF. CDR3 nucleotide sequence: TGTGCCAGCAGTTGGGGACGGTACACTGAAGCTTTCTTT.

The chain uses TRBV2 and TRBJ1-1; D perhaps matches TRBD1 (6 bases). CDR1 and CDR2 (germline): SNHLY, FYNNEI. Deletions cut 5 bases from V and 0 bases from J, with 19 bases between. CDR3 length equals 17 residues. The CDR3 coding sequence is TGTGCCAGCAGTTACCCCGTGGGGGGCCCAATGAACACTGAAGCTTTCTTT. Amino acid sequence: CASSYPVGGPMNTEAFF.

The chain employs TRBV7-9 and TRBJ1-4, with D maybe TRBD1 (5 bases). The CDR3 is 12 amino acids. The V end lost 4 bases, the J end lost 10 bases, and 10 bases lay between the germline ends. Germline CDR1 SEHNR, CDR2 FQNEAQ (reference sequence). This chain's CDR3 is CASSSPGGKLFF. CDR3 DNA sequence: TGTGCCAGCAGCTCCCCCGGGGGAAAACTGTTTTTT.

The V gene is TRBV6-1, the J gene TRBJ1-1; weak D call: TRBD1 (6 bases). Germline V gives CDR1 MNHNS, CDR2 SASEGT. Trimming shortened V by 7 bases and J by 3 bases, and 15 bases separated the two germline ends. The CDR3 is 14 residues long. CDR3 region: CASKNRVGDTEAFF. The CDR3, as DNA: TGTGCCAGCAAGAACAGGGTGGGGGACACTGAAGCTTTCTTT.

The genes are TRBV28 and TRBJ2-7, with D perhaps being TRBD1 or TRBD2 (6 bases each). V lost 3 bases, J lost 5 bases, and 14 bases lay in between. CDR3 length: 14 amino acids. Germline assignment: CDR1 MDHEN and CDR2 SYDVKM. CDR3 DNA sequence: TGTGCCAGCAGTTTTCTGGGGGCGGGGCACGAGCAGTACTTC. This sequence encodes CASSFLGAGHEQYF.

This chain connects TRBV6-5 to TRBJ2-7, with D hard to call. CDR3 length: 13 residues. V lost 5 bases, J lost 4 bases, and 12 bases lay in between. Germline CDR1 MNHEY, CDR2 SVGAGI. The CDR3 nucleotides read TGTGCCAGCAGTCCGTTCACTCGGTACGAGCAGTACTTC. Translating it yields CASSPFTRYEQYF.

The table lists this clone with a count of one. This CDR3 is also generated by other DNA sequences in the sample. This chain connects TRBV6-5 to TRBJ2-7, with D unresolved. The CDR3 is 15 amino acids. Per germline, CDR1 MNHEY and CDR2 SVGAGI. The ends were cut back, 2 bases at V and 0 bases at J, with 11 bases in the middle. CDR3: CASSYGLGGSYEQYF. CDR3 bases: TGTGCCAGCAGTTACGGTCTGGGCGGCTCCTACGAGCAGTACTTC.

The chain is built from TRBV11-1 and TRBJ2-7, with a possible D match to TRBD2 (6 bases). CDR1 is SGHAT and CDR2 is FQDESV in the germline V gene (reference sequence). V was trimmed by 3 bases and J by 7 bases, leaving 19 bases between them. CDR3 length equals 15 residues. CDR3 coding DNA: TGTGCCAGCAGCTTGAATATGGGACTTTTCGAGGAGCAGTACTTC. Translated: CASSLNMGLFEEQYF.

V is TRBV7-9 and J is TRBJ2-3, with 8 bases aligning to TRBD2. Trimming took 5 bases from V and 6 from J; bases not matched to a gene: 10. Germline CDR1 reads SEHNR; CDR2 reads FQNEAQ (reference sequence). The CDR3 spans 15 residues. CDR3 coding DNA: TGTGCCAGCAGCCCCTCCCTAGGCGGGAGGGATACGCAGTATTTT. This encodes CASSPSLGGRDTQYF.

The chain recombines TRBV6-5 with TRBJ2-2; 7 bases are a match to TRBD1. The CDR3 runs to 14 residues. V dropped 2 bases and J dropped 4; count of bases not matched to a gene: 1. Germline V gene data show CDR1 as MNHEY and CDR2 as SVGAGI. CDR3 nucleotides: TGTGCCAGCAGTTACGACAGGGTCACCGGGGAGCTGTTTTTT. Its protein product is CASSYDRVTGELFF.

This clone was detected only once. The CDR3 DNA reads TGCGCCAGCAGACAGGGGGCCCAAGAGACCCAGTACTTC. Its translation: CASRQGAQETQYF. This rearrangement joins TRBV10-2 to TRBJ2-5; 9 positions match TRBD1. The CDR3 is made up of 13 amino acids. V gave up 6 bases and J gave up 1 base; unmatched junction bases: 0. Germline CDR1 and CDR2: WSHSY and SAAADI.

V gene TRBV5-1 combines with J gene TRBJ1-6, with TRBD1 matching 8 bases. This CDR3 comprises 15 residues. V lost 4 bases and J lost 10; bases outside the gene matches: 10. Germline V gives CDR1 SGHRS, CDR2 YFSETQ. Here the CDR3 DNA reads TGCGCCAGCAGCCAAGACAGGGGCGTAGGCTCACCCCTCCACTTT. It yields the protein CASSQDRGVGSPLHF.

CDR3 DNA sequence: TGTGCCAGTAAAGTGGCTAGCGGGGGGCTTAACACCGGGGAGCTGTTTTTT. It encodes CASKVASGGLNTGELFF. The gene calls are TRBV19 and TRBJ2-2; 11 nucleotides line up with TRBD2. The junction had 9 bases not matched to a gene; V was cut back by 7 bases and J by 2 bases. There are 17 residues in the CDR3. The germline V gene encodes CDR1 LNHDA and CDR2 SQIVND (reference sequence).

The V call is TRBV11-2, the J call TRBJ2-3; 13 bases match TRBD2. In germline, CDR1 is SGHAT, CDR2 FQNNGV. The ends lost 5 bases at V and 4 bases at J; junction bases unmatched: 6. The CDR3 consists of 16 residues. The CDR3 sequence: CASSGTSGDGADTQYF. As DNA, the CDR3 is TGTGCCAGCAGCGGGACTAGCGGGGACGGAGCAGATACGCAGTATTTT. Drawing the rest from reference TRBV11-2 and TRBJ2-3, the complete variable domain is EAGVAQSPRYKIIEKRQSVAFWCNPISGHATLYWYQQILGQGPKLLIQFQNNGVVDDSQLPKDRFSAERLKGVDSTLKIQPAKLEDSAVYLCASSGTSGDGADTQYFGPGTRLTVL.

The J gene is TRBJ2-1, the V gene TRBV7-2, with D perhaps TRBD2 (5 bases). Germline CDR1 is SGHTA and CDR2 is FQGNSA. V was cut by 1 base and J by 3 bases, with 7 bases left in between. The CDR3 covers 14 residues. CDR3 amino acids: CASSLELGYNEQFF. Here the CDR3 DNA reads TGTGCCAGCAGCTTAGAACTAGGCTACAATGAGCAGTTCTTC.

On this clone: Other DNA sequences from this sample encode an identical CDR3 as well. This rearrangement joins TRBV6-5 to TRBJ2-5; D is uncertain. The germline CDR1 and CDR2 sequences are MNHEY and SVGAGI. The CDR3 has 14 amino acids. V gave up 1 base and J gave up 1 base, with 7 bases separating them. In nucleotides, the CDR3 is TGTGCCAGCAGTTACTTGGGGTTCCAAGAGACCCAGTACTTC. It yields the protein CASSYLGFQETQYF.

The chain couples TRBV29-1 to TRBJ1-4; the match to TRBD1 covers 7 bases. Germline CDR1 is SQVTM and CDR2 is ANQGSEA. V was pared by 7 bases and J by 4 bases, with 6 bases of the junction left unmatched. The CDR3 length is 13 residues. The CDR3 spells CSATGDLNEKLFF. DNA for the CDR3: TGCAGCGCCACAGGGGACCTTAATGAAAAACTGTTTTTT.

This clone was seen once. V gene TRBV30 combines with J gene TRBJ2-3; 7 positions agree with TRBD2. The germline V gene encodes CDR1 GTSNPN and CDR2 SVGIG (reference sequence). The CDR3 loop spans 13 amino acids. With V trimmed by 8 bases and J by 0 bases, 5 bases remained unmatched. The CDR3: CAGGRGSTDTQYF. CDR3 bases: TGTGCCGGGGGGAGGGGTAGCACAGATACGCAGTATTTT.

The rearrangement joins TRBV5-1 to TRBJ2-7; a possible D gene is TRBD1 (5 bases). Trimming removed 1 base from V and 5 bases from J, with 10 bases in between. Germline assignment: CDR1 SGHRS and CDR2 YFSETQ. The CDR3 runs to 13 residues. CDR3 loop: CASSLNWGHEQYF. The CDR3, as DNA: TGCGCCAGCAGCTTGAATTGGGGCCACGAGCAGTACTTC.